These T cell receptor beta chains were read from a single sample in a study of T cell repertoires in cytomegalovirus infection. TCRdb re-called the reads through MiXCR, storing one row per CDR3 protein. The sample has roughly 320,000 distinct CDR3 sequences, 8% to 9.5% seen once. Sequencing was performed on PBMCs. These receptors were obtained from a human donor in good health (CMV status not recorded). Some clones in this sample may be carry-over from other donors' samples. Both conserved end residues are part of each CDR3. The D gene is left open where the match is weak. Clone size appears in some rows only: once, few, many, or a class for an expanded clone.

j_call	v_call	d_call	clone_size	cdr3_nt	cdr3_aa
TRBJ1-3	TRBV30	NA	few	TGTGCCTGGAGTGTACGGGCCTCTGGAAACACCATATATTTT	CAWSVRASGNTIYF
TRBJ2-7	TRBV9	TRBD1	few	TGTGCCAGCAGCGTAGCAGGGACAGGGAAAGACGAGCAGTACTTC	CASSVAGTGKDEQYF
TRBJ1-1	TRBV28	NA	few	TGTGCCAGCAGTCGCCTACAGGGTTCTGAAGCTTTCTTT	CASSRLQGSEAFF
TRBJ2-5	TRBV19	NA	NA	TGTGCCAGTAGTATCCCCGGGACCCCTATCGGGGAGACCCAGTACTTC	CASSIPGTPIGETQYF
TRBJ1-3	TRBV20-1	NA	NA	TGCAGTGCTCCCCGCAGGGACAACCTCTCTGGAAACACCATATATTTT	CSAPRRDNLSGNTIYF
TRBJ2-1	TRBV7-2	TRBD2	many	TGTGCCAGCAGCTTCCGAGCGGGGGGGCTTAGTGAGCAGTTCTTC	CASSFRAGGLSEQFF
TRBJ1-5	TRBV6-1	NA	many	TGTGCCAGCAGCCCACGGGGGAATCAGCCCCAGCATTTT	CASSPRGNQPQHF
TRBJ1-1	TRBV6-1	NA	few	TGTGCCAGCAATCTGTCGGACAGATTGAACACTGAAGCTTTCTTT	CASNLSDRLNTEAFF
TRBJ1-1	TRBV28	NA	NA	TGTGCCAGCAGTTTGTGGCGGACTCTTAACACTGAAGCTTTCTTT	CASSLWRTLNTEAFF
TRBJ2-7	TRBV12-3/TRBV12-4	NA	NA	TGTGCCAGCAGTTTCAAGAACTCCTACGAGCAGTACTTC	CASSFKNSYEQYF
TRBJ2-3	TRBV28	NA	many	TGTGCCAGCAGTCCCCCCCGGTGGACAGATACGCAGTATTTT	CASSPPRWTDTQYF
TRBJ1-1	TRBV28	NA	NA	TGTGCCAGCAGTCCCCTCGGAGGGCCGGGGGGCACTGAAGCTTTCTTT	CASSPLGGPGGTEAFF
TRBJ1-1	TRBV29-1	NA	few	TGCAGCTCCCGGGTTCCCGACGGGGCTTTCTTT	CSSRVPDGAFF
TRBJ2-3	TRBV19	TRBD2	NA	TGTGCCAGTAGCCCCCGACAGCGGGAGAGCACAGATACGCAGTATTTT	CASSPRQRESTDTQYF
TRBJ1-5	TRBV7-2	NA	NA	TGTGCCAGCAGCTTAGAACACTATAGCAATCAGCCCCAGCATTTT	CASSLEHYSNQPQHF
TRBJ1-5	TRBV28	TRBD1	once	TGTGCCAGCAGTTTTATCGGACAGGGTCAACAGCCCCAGCATTTT	CASSFIGQGQQPQHF
TRBJ2-7	TRBV12-3/TRBV12-4	NA	many	TGTGCCAGCAGCCCTGGAGGCACCGCCTACGAGCAGTACTTC	CASSPGGTAYEQYF
TRBJ1-5	TRBV4-3	NA	NA	TGCGCCAGCAGCCAAGCGAGATTTGGAGGCAATCAGCCCCAGCATTTT	CASSQARFGGNQPQHF
TRBJ1-2	TRBV6-6	TRBD1	NA	TGTGCCAGCAGTTACCGGGACAGGGCCAACTATGGCTACACCTTC	CASSYRDRANYGYTF
TRBJ2-5	TRBV11-2	NA	many	TGTGCCAGCAGCGCGGGACTCCAACGGGAGACCCAGTACTTC	CASSAGLQRETQYF
TRBJ1-1	TRBV10-3	TRBD1	NA	TGTGCCATCAGTGCTCCCTCCGACAGGGCTAGTGAAGCTTTCTTT	CAISAPSDRASEAFF
TRBJ2-7	TRBV10-3	NA	few	TGTGCCATCAGTCCCCGGCAGGGCCAGTCTTCCTACGAGCAGTACTTC	CAISPRQGQSSYEQYF
TRBJ1-2	TRBV27	TRBD1	NA	TGTGCCAGCAGTCCTATCTTCACTCGAGAGGGGGCGGGTGGCTACACCTTC	CASSPIFTREGAGGYTF
TRBJ2-1	TRBV7-3	NA	many	TGTGCCAGCAGCCCCTTAATAGAGCAGTTCTTC	CASSPLIEQFF
TRBJ2-7	TRBV18	TRBD2	NA	TGTGCCAGCTCACCTTTAGATATCGCGGGAGGGGAGTACTTC	CASSPLDIAGGEYF
TRBJ2-7	TRBV9	TRBD2	few	TGTGCCAGCAGCGTAGGGGGACTAGCGAGCTACGAGCAGTACTTC	CASSVGGLASYEQYF
TRBJ2-7	TRBV7-2	TRBD2	many	TGTGCCAGCAGCTTAGCGTCGACTAGCCAGAACGAGCAGTACTTC	CASSLASTSQNEQYF
TRBJ1-2	TRBV6-1	NA	many	TGTGCCAGCATTAAGATGGCCGGGACGGCTAACTATGGCTACACCTTC	CASIKMAGTANYGYTF
TRBJ2-1	TRBV2	NA	few	TGTGCCAGCAGTGAGGACTATTCCCCGTTCTTC	CASSEDYSPFF
TRBJ2-1	TRBV5-4	NA	NA	TGTGCCAGCAGCTCCCTAGATAGTTACAATGAGCAGTTCTTC	CASSSLDSYNEQFF
TRBJ2-5	TRBV10-3	TRBD1	few	TGTGCCATCAGTGAGCCTGGGACAGCGAAAGAGACCCAGTACTTC	CAISEPGTAKETQYF
TRBJ2-3	TRBV5-5	NA	many	TGTGCCAGCAGCGATAGGAGGGGCACAGATACGCAGTATTTT	CASSDRRGTDTQYF
TRBJ2-7	TRBV7-2	NA	NA	TGTGCCAGCAGCTTTGGGGGAATGAACTACGAGCAGTACTTC	CASSFGGMNYEQYF
TRBJ1-4	TRBV7-6	NA	many	TGTGCCAGCAGCTTAGGATCCGGGGGCGCAACTAATGAAAAACTGTTTTTT	CASSLGSGGATNEKLFF
TRBJ2-7	TRBV7-2	TRBD2	many	TGTGCCAGCAGCCACGGACTAGCGGGAGTTAACGAGCAGTACTTC	CASSHGLAGVNEQYF
TRBJ1-1	TRBV25-1	NA	few	TGTGCCAGCAGCCCATACGCACAGGGAGAGAACACTGAAGCTTTCTTT	CASSPYAQGENTEAFF
TRBJ2-2	TRBV7-2	NA	many	TGTGCCAGCAGCTTGACGCAGAACACCGGGGAGCTGTTTTTT	CASSLTQNTGELFF
TRBJ1-1	TRBV7-2	NA	NA	TGTGCCACAGATAGAGACACTGAAGCTTTCTTT	CATDRDTEAFF
TRBJ2-7	TRBV2	NA	few	TGTGCCAGCAGAGGGAACGAGCAGTACTTC	CASRGNEQYF
TRBJ1-1	TRBV4-3	NA	many	TGCGCCAGCAGCCAAGATCTCGAGGGATGGGGCACTGAAGCTTTCTTT	CASSQDLEGWGTEAFF
TRBJ1-1	TRBV20-1	TRBD1	few	TGCAGTGCTAGAGCTATAGGACAGGGAATGGCTGAAGCTTTCTTT	CSARAIGQGMAEAFF
TRBJ2-3	TRBV29-1	NA	few	TGCAGCGTTGCGCACTCACCACAATCGGATACGCAGTATTTT	CSVAHSPQSDTQYF
TRBJ2-3	TRBV25-1	NA	few	TGTGCCAGCAGTGCGGGGACATTCATCGCAGATACGCAGTATTTT	CASSAGTFIADTQYF
TRBJ2-7	TRBV7-2	TRBD1	many	TGTGCCAGCAGCCCACCCCTAAGACAGGGATCCCTCGAGCAGTACTTC	CASSPPLRQGSLEQYF
TRBJ2-5	TRBV6-9	NA	few	TGTGCCAGCAGCGGGACTTATAGCGGAGAGACCCAGTACTTC	CASSGTYSGETQYF
TRBJ1-2	TRBV19	NA	NA	TGTGCCAGTAGGCAATCAGGGACTCTGAGGCATGGCTACACCTTC	CASRQSGTLRHGYTF
TRBJ1-2	TRBV28	TRBD1	few	TGTGCCAGCAGCCTCAGGGGGCTAGGCTACACCTTC	CASSLRGLGYTF
TRBJ2-7	TRBV7-2	NA	few	TGTGCCAGCAGCCCCTACTCGGGGTTACCCTCCTACGAGCAGTACTTC	CASSPYSGLPSYEQYF
TRBJ2-7	TRBV24-1	TRBD1	few	TGTGCCACCAGTGATTCGACAGGGCCCTACGAGCAGTACTTC	CATSDSTGPYEQYF
TRBJ2-5	TRBV28	NA	few	TGTGCCAGCAGTTTGAAGGGAACTGAGACCCAGTACTTC	CASSLKGTETQYF
TRBJ2-7	TRBV7-9	NA	many	TGTGCCAGCAGCTCGAACTACGAGCAGTACTTC	CASSSNYEQYF
TRBJ2-7	TRBV7-2	NA	few	TGTGCCAGCAGCTTACCCCCCTCTGGCTACGAGCAGTACTTC	CASSLPPSGYEQYF
TRBJ1-3	TRBV28	NA	few	TGTGCCAGCAGTTCTCCCAAGGCTCCAACCGGAGGTGGAAACACCATATATTTT	CASSSPKAPTGGGNTIYF